This T cell receptor (beta chain) is from a study of blood T cells in healthy people across ages (dated by TCRdb to between 2014 and 2017). Background on the whole study: In model experiments, roughly one uniquely barcoded TCR beta cDNA molecule per two T cells was captured by template switching. The study measured age-related changes in TCR beta repertoire diversity using deep sequencing normalized with unique cDNA molecular identifiers. Donors were grouped into four age groups: young (average about 15 years), middle-aged (under 40), aged (approximately 67) and long-lived (approximately 81). To avoid experimental bias, donors of different ages were spread randomly across the sequencing lanes. Using the same blood draw, the study looked at two additional independent replicas of 1 million unique cDNA reads for two donors, one aged 18 to 30 and the other aged 80 or older. The study at large found these results: Bulk unsorted PBMC profiling prevented conclusive comparison of naive and antigen-experienced compartments. There was a strong correlation between observed TCR beta diversity and the percentage of naive T cells measured by flow cytometry. As age increased, observed TCR beta diversity per million T cells dropped in a roughly linear way, and a significant reduction was already evident by age roughly 40. Because donor CMV infection status was unknown, age-related changes in expanded clonotypes were potentially confounded. Estimates of total diversity from one million sequenced T cells were regarded as lower bounds and underestimates. The long-lived group showed more naive CD4+ T cells, fewer expanded clones and increased TCR diversity than the aged group, suggesting age selection.

Donors were 35 to 40 systemically healthy Caucasian individuals from Russia aged 6 to 90 years. Approximately 9 milliliters of peripheral blood were collected from each donor into EDTA-treated Vacutainer tubes. Ficoll-Paque density-gradient centrifugation was used to isolate PBMCs, with at least 7 million obtained per sample. Trizol reagent was used to extract total RNA from PBMCs, with at least 5.5 micrograms per sample. The percentages of naive CD45RAhigh/CD27high T cells were determined by flow cytometry on a PBMC aliquot from every donor. Taken from cysteine to phenylalanine, the CDR3 has 16 residues. The DNA shown is the 48-base CDR3, in frame from base 1. V is clipped by 4 bases and J by 6 bases, and the sequence between their germline boundaries is 19 bases long. CDR1 SNHLY and CDR2 FYNNEI were looked up in the germline V gene. Notes on this clonotype: Its binding antigen is unknown. One base away there is no much larger clone; base qualities are not given.

The receptor library was made with 5' RACE. The sample was run on an Illumina HiSeq 2500. A second PCR of roughly 6 to 11 cycles was run with a J-beta primer mix and a sample-barcoded 5' primer. A template-switch 5' adaptor carrying 12 random nucleotides introduced a unique molecular identifier onto each TCR beta cDNA molecule. At least 2.5 million CDR3-containing paired-end reads were obtained from each sample. First-strand cDNA synthesis was performed from all RNA using the Mint cDNA synthesis kit, with priming by a TRBC-specific oligonucleotide. After uracil-DNA glycosylase treatment, a first 18-cycle PCR used universal primers M1SS and BC2_uni_R on all cDNA. As for the original processing: For normalization, 1 million high-quality reads, each with a distinct molecular identifier, were randomly selected from each sample. Reads with shared molecular identifiers were discarded instead of being binned into consensus sequences. MiTCR, with a Q25 quality threshold and the strictest error-elimination algorithm, was used for CDR3 identification, clonotype clustering and error correction. Lower-bound total TCR beta diversity was estimated with a nonparametric unseen species model using Euler transformation. TCRdb handled the public reads itself, with Q25 trimming in fastp and clone calling in MiXCR, and kept productive beta chains. Rows are combined by CDR3 protein, so each entry shows the most common genes and DNA. The V and J calls were not made by the authors but by TCRdb's processing. The sample table holds fewer than 1,000,000 distinct CDR3 sequences, of which under 55% were seen once. Approximately 20% of the sample is taken by the ten largest.

The receptor comes from a man aged 60 to 75 in good health. Source material: blood. This receptor chain uses TRBV2 and TRBJ2-1; perhaps TRBD1 is the D gene, with 5 bases matching. The base sequence is TGTGCCAGCAGTGGGCAAGGCCCGACAGCCCTCAATGAGCAGTTCTTC. It specifies CASSGQGPTALNEQFF.